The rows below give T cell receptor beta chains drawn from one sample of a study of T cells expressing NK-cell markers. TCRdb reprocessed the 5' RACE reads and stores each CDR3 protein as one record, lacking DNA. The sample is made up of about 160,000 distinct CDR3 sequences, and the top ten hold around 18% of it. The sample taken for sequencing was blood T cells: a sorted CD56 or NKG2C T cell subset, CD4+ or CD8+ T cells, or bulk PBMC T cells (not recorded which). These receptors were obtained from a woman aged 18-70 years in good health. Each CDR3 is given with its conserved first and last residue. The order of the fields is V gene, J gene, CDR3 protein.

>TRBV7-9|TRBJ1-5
CASSPLGRYSNQPQHF
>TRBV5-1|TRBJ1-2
CASTQGGNYGYTF
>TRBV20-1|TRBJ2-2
CSADIQGSGELFF
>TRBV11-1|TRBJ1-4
CASSSLRDRGLRNEKLFF
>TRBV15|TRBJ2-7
CATSRVSGGPGEQYF
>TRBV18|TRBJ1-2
CASSDQYGYTF
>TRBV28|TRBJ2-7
CASSLRVSEFYEQYF
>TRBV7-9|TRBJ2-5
CASRSLLAGIQETQYF
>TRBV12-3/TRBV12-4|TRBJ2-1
CASSYLDRDHEQFF
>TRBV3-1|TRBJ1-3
CASSQQGFGNTIYF
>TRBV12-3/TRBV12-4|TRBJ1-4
CASSLGDRAGFLFF
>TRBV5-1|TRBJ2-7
CASSLPGQASYEQYF
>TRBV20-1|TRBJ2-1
CSPAGRESYNEQFF
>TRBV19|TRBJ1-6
CASSPAGGFDSPLHF
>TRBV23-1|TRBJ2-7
CASSPGLYYEQYF
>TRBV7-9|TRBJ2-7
CASSLIRTGNHEQYF
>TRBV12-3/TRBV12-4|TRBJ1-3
CASSLRLTSGNTIYF
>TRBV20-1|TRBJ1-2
CSASSSGTGSNYGYTF
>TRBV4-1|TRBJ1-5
CASSQSERSNQPQHF
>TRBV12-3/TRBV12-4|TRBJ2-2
CASTLRAAGTGELFF
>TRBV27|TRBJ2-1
CASSSLKGGITYNEQFF
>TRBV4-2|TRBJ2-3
CASSIRQGSTDTQYF
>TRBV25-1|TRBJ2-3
CASSDRLSGGSDTQYF
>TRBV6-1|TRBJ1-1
CATLTRLNTEAFF
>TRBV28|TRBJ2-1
CASSLELSHEQFF
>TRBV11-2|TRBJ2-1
CASSPRLAGVYNEQFF
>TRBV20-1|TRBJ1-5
CSAAPRYQPQHF
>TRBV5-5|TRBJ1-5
CASRYRGLVQPQHF
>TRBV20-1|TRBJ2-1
CSAAPGAGGQFF
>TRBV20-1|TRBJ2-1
CSARGGFYNEQFF
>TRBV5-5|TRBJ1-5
CASSFIPGGGGNQPQHF
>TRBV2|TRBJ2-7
CASRPTGGVYEQYF
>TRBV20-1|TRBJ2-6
CSAPRPDRSTGANVLTF
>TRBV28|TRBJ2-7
CASSRQGADEQYF
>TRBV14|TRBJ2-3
CASSQGTGGTQYF
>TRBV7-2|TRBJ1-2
CASSLASRVANYGYTF
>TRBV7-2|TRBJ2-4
CASSRGSLNAQYF
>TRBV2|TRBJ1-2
CASSGEAGAIYTF
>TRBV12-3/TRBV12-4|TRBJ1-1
CACGTGVAEAFF
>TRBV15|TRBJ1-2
CATSRIYSPGPINYGYTF
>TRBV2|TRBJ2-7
CASRAEAARREQYF
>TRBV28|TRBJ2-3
CASRSSSGVTDTQYF
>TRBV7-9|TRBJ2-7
CASSFVLTGDTYEQYF
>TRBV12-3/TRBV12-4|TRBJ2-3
CASNQGSLNTQYF
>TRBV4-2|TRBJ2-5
CASSPGTSEWQETQYF
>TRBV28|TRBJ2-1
CASSLKAGARNEQFF
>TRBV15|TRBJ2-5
CATSRLPTRGYQETQYF
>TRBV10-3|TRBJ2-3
CAISVSGRGTDTQYF
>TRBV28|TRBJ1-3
CASSTGLTSGNTIYF
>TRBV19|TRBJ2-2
CASSIGGRSNTGELFF
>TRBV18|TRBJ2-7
CASSPLSVQYEQYF
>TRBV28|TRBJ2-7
CASSYPGFPEQYF
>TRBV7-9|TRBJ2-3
CASRPGLAGGYADTQYF
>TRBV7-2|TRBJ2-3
CASSLLGQTTDTQYF
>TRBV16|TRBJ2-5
CASSQRLAGTRTYF